The 27 T cell receptor beta chains presented below share a single source sample, sequenced in a study of cytomegalovirus exposure and HLA in healthy donors. Use of 60 Vbeta and 13 Jbeta primers characterized the PCR. Profiling relied on immunoSEQ multiplex PCR, and the TCRdb table lists in-frame clones only, not all of them. Among over 150,000 clones listed, 55% to 80% were seen once. Sequencing was done on a sample of PBMCs. These receptors originate from a woman under 30 in good health and CMV-seropositive.

The rearrangement joins TRBV13 to TRBJ2-3; 12 nucleotides match TRBD2. Germline CDR1 and CDR2: PRHDT and FYEKMQ (reference sequence). The V and J ends lost 4 bases and 1 base, in that order; junction bases with no gene match: 6. The CDR3 has 17 residues. CDR3 nucleotide sequence: TGTGCCAGCAGCTCCCGGACTAGCGGGGCGGGCACAGATACGCAGTATTTT. Translation: CASSSRTSGAGTDTQYF.

This clone has only one observation. This CDR3 reads CASSDNPPGQGRIEQYF. In DNA, the CDR3 is TGTGCCAGCAGTGACAATCCACCGGGACAGGGTAGAATCGAGCAGTACTTC. V and J are TRBV6-1 and TRBJ2-5, with 9 positions matching TRBD1. The better agreement between TRBJ2-7 and the DNA end casts doubt on the J call. Germline CDR1 and CDR2: MNHNS and SASEGT. This CDR3 is built from 17 residues.

The rearrangement links TRBV5-1 to TRBJ2-3; the D is unclear. CDR3 length: 15 residues. V was clipped by 4 bases and J by 0 bases, with 12 bases between them. Germline CDR1 reads SGHRS; CDR2 reads YFSETQ. CDR3 coding DNA: TGCGCCAGCAGCCCCTCGGGTACTAGCACAGATACGCAGTATTTT. Protein sequence: CASSPSGTSTDTQYF.

This clone was counted a few times. This chain links TRBV11-2 with TRBJ2-3, with 10 bases that match TRBD2. Germline CDR1 and CDR2: SGHAT and FQNNGV. The V segment lost 5 bases and the J segment 0 bases; nucleotides outside the gene matches: 8. CDR3 length: 17 residues. The CDR3 loop reads CASSRGTSASSTDTQYF. The DNA for the CDR3 is TGTGCCAGCAGCCGAGGGACTAGCGCTTCTAGCACAGATACGCAGTATTTT.

The rearrangement uses TRBV5-1 and TRBJ2-7, with D possibly being TRBD1 (6 bases). The CDR3 is 13 residues long. Trimming removed 3 bases from V and 2 bases from J, with 9 bases in between. Germline-derived CDR1 and CDR2 are SGHRS and YFSETQ. The CDR3 loop is CASSSGTTYEQYF. In DNA form, the CDR3 reads TGCGCCAGCAGCTCCGGGACAACCTACGAGCAGTACTTC.

This clone has more than one count but fewer than ten. The chain is built from TRBV9 and TRBJ2-3; 9 bases line up with TRBD2. V was clipped by 4 bases and J by 4 bases; unmatched bases: 10. The CDR3 has 16 amino acids. Germline V gene data show CDR1 as SGDLS and CDR2 as YYNGEE. This chain's CDR3 is CASSPRTSAFPDTQYF. Written as DNA, the CDR3 is TGTGCCAGCAGCCCCCGGACTAGCGCCTTTCCAGATACGCAGTATTTT.

This rearrangement joins TRBV7-6 to TRBJ2-7; 7 bases are shared with TRBD1. The germline CDR1 and CDR2 sequences are SGHVS and FNYEAQ. The length of the CDR3 is 16 residues. The V gene end was trimmed by 1 base and the J gene end by 4 bases; junction bases not matched to a gene: 10. The CDR3 coding sequence is TGTGCCAGCAGCTTAGGGAGACAGGGCATTGGGTACGAGCAGTACTTC. This sequence encodes CASSLGRQGIGYEQYF. Combining the CDR3 with reference TRBV7-6 and TRBJ2-7 gives the whole variable domain GAGVSQSPRYKVTKRGQDVALRCDPISGHVSLYWYRQALGQGPEFLTYFNYEAQQDKSGLPNDRFSAERPEGSISTLTIQRTEQRDSAMYRCASSLGRQGIGYEQYFGPGTRLTVT.

CDR3 sequence reads: CASSLMTRPGTGELFF. The CDR3 DNA reads TGCGCCAGCAGCTTGATGACTAGGCCGGGCACCGGGGAGCTGTTTTTT. The chain uses TRBV5-1 and TRBJ2-2, with a tentative D call TRBD2 (6 bases). CDR3 length equals 16 residues. Germline CDR1 and CDR2: SGHRS and YFSETQ. V was clipped by 1 base and J by 4 bases, with 14 bases between them. The variable domain in full, with the rest retrieved from reference TRBV5-1 and TRBJ2-2, is KAGVTQTPRYLIKTRGQQVTLSCSPISGHRSVSWYQQTPGQGLQFLFEYFSETQRNKGNFPGRFSGRQFSNSRSEMNVSTLELGDSALYLCASSLMTRPGTGELFFGEGSRLTVL.

The sample holds a few counts of this clone. The rearrangement joins TRBV5-6 to TRBJ2-5, with TRBD2 identical over 10 bases. The germline V gene has CDR1 SGHDT and CDR2 YYEEEE. The CDR3 has 17 amino acids. Trimming cost V 4 bases and J 5 bases; bases outside gene matches: 14. DNA for the CDR3: TGTGCCAGCAGCGGACTCCTAGCGGGGGAGAGTTGGGAGACCCAGTACTTC. It encodes CASSGLLAGESWETQYF.

This clone was seen only a few times. This sequence joins TRBV7-6 and TRBJ1-4; no clear D gene. Trimming stripped 3 bases from V and 2 bases from J, with 16 bases between. The germline V gene encodes CDR1 SGHVS and CDR2 FNYEAQ. The CDR3 is 17 residues long. For the CDR3, the DNA is TGTGCCAGCAGCTTTGGGTCCGGGGTCGGCACTAATGAAAAACTGTTTTTT. This sequence encodes CASSFGSGVGTNEKLFF. Full variable domain (remainder filled in from reference TRBV7-6 and TRBJ1-4): GAGVSQSPRYKVTKRGQDVALRCDPISGHVSLYWYRQALGQGPEFLTYFNYEAQQDKSGLPNDRFSAERPEGSISTLTIQRTEQRDSAMYRCASSFGSGVGTNEKLFFGSGTQLSVL.

This clone was recorded a few times. The genes are TRBV6-5 and TRBJ2-3, with 7 positions matching TRBD2. The CDR3 runs to 15 residues. J lost 3 bases, V lost 6 bases, and 9 bases had no gene match. Looked up from germline, CDR1 is MNHEY and CDR2 is SVGAGI. The DNA for the CDR3 is TGTGCCAGCAGCCCCCGACTAGCTAGGACAGATACGCAGTATTTT. Its translation is CASSPRLARTDTQYF.

This clone occurred a few times. V usage is TRBV25-1 and J usage is TRBJ2-2, with a weak D call TRBD1 (6 bases). The V and J ends lost 3 bases and 3 bases respectively, with 17 bases between them. Germline CDR1 reads MGHDK; CDR2 reads SYGVNS. CDR3 length: 17 amino acids. CDR3 in amino acids: CASSDRTGQADTGELFF. The CDR3 DNA sequence: TGTGCCAGCAGTGACAGAACAGGGCAGGCAGACACCGGGGAGCTGTTTTTT.

The V gene is TRBV5-1, the J gene TRBJ2-1; the match to TRBD2 covers 13 bases. The CDR3 length is 16 residues. Germline CDR1 and CDR2: SGHRS and YFSETQ. With 3 bases clipped from V and 6 bases from J, the junction kept 6 bases outside the gene matches. The CDR3: CASSSGTSGNFNEQFF. The CDR3 DNA reads TGCGCCAGCAGCTCGGGGACTAGCGGGAATTTCAATGAGCAGTTCTTC.

Concerning this clone: Other DNA sequences of this sample code for an identical CDR3. The rearrangement uses TRBV6-5 and TRBJ2-5, with a weak D call TRBD2 (5 bases). Germline V lookup: CDR1 MNHEY, CDR2 SVGAGI. Between the trimmed V and J ends, which lost 2 bases and 1 base, there was a span of 8 bases. The CDR3 loop spans 14 amino acids. CDR3 sequence: CASSYGLSQETQYF. Here the CDR3 DNA reads TGTGCCAGCAGTTACGGACTGAGCCAAGAGACCCAGTACTTC.

The V call is TRBV5-4, the J call TRBJ2-7, with TRBD2 as a possible D gene (5 bases). Germline CDR1 reads SGHNT; CDR2 reads YYREEE (reference sequence). The CDR3 consists of 14 residues. V gave up 2 bases and J gave up 1 base, with 10 bases separating them. CDR3 nucleotides: TGTGCCAGCAGCTTTAACGGGATTTCCTACGAGCAGTACTTC. Amino acid sequence: CASSFNGISYEQYF.

The chain has TRBV7-9 and TRBJ1-1; D gene ambiguous. Germline lookup yields CDR1 SEHNR and CDR2 FQNEAQ (reference sequence). This CDR3 comprises 13 residues. With 1 base removed from V and 11 bases from J, the gap between germline ends came to 14 bases. The CDR3 protein is CASSLDGYWAAFF. CDR3 coding DNA: TGTGCCAGCAGCTTAGACGGTTATTGGGCCGCTTTCTTT.

The sample holds a few counts of this clone. The CDR3 spells CASSWGGGRSGANVLTF. The DNA of the CDR3 is TGTGCCAGCAGCTGGGGGGGTGGCAGGTCTGGGGCCAACGTCCTGACTTTC. The rearrangement uses TRBV7-2 and TRBJ2-6; 7 positions match TRBD2. Germline CDR1 and CDR2: SGHTA and FQGNSA. The CDR3 loop spans 17 amino acids. The V and J ends lost 4 bases and 1 base, in that order; junction bases with no gene match: 7.

Note on this clone: At one end the junction does not follow the germline gene, possibly because of a read error. This same CDR3 is encoded by further DNA sequences in the sample. The chain uses TRBV30 and TRBJ1-6; D is unresolved. The germline gives CDR1 GTSNPN, CDR2 SVGIG (reference sequence). The CDR3 contains 13 residues. In nucleotides, the CDR3 is TGTGCCTGGAGTGGAACTAATAATTCCCCCCTCCACTTT. It specifies CAWSGTNNSPLHF.

The V call is TRBV7-8, the J call TRBJ1-1; D gene ambiguous. Per germline, CDR1 SGHVS and CDR2 FQNEAQ. The CDR3 spans 14 residues. The V end was cut by 5 bases, the J end by 4 bases, with 14 bases between. DNA for the CDR3: TGTGCCAGCAGCCCCGGCCTGGCGGGCACTGAAGCTTTCTTT. Translated: CASSPGLAGTEAFF.

This clone occurred once. V usage is TRBV6-4 and J usage is TRBJ2-3; 10 bases match TRBD2. From germline, CDR1 is MRHNA and CDR2 SNTAGT. This CDR3 has 16 residues. V gave up 3 bases and J gave up 0 bases; unmatched junction bases: 3. In nucleotides, the CDR3 is TGTGCCAGCAGTGATTCTAGCGGGGGAAGCACAGATACGCAGTATTTT. This gives the protein CASSDSSGGSTDTQYF.

The chain links TRBV10-3 to TRBJ2-1; 10 bases map to TRBD2. The J segment lost 7 bases and the V segment lost 11 bases, leaving 11 bases of the junction unmatched. The length of the CDR3 is 14 residues. Germline V lookup: CDR1 ENHRY, CDR2 SYGVKD. The CDR3 nucleotides read TGTGCCGGAGGGGGGCTAGCGGGGGAAAATGAGCAGTTCTTC. This sequence encodes CAGGGLAGENEQFF.

V and J are TRBV7-8 and TRBJ1-2; D gene uncertain. The V gene lost 2 bases and the J gene lost 5 bases, with 15 bases spanning the gap. The CDR3 is made up of 15 amino acids. CDR1 is SGHVS, CDR2 FQNEAQ, per germline. CDR3 loop: CASSLSPQEPYGYTF. The CDR3 nucleotides read TGTGCCAGCAGCTTATCCCCCCAGGAACCTTATGGCTACACCTTC.

The chain joins TRBV27 to TRBJ2-1, with TRBD2 matching 9 bases. Germline V gene lookup returns CDR1 MNHEY and CDR2 SMNVEV (reference sequence). V shed 6 bases and J 7 bases; nucleotides not matched to a gene: 7. This CDR3 is built from 14 residues. The DNA for the CDR3 is TGTGCCAGCAGGCCCTTGCGGGAGGGGAATGAGCAGTTCTTC. Protein: CASRPLREGNEQFF.

The chain links TRBV18 to TRBJ1-3, with D perhaps TRBD1 (6 bases). This CDR3 contains 13 residues. V was shortened by 3 bases and J by 8 bases, with 11 bases between the two germline ends. Germline CDR1 and CDR2: KGHSH and LQKENI. The CDR3 nucleotides read TGTGCCAGCTCACCCGAGGGGGAATACACCATATATTTT. Protein sequence: CASSPEGEYTIYF.

For the CDR3, the DNA is TGTGCCAGCAGCTCAGAACCCCCGAGGTCCATTCAGTACTTC. Amino acid sequence: CASSSEPPRSIQYF. The chain links TRBV7-2 to TRBJ2-4, with D hard to call. The germline gives CDR1 SGHTA, CDR2 FQGNSA. The V gene lost 4 bases and the J gene lost 9 bases, with 16 bases spanning the gap. The CDR3 runs 14 residues. The full variable domain, completed using reference TRBV7-2 and TRBJ2-4, is GAGVSQSPSNKVTEKGKDVELRCDPISGHTALYWYRQSLGQGLEFLIYFQGNSAPDKSGLPSDRFSAERTGGSVSTLTIQRTQQEDSAVYLCASSSEPPRSIQYFGAGTRLSVL.

V gene TRBV6-1 combines with J gene TRBJ2-1; D unclear. The V gene's germline CDR1 is MNHNS and CDR2 SASEGT. Deletions cut 9 bases from V and 0 bases from J, with 15 bases between. The CDR3 runs to 15 residues. Here the CDR3 reads CASLPLPLSYNEQFF. The CDR3 DNA reads TGTGCCAGTTTACCGCTACCACTCTCCTACAATGAGCAGTTCTTC.

The J gene is TRBJ2-1, the V gene TRBV30; TRBD1 matches 11 bases. Trimming took 2 bases from V and 9 from J; bases not matched to a gene: 6. The CDR3 is 14 residues long. In germline, CDR1 is GTSNPN, CDR2 SVGIG (reference sequence). The DNA for the CDR3 is TGTGCCTGGAGTTATGGGACAGGGGGTGGTGAGCAGTTCTTC. It translates to CAWSYGTGGGEQFF.